The rows below give T cell receptor beta chains drawn from one sample of a study of graft-versus-host responses after intestinal transplantation. Sequencing used immunoSEQ multiplex PCR; TCRdb keeps in-frame clones, though not all of them. The sample shows tens of thousands of clones, under 95% of them seen only once. The antigens these receptors bind are not known. The sequencing here drew on unstimulated CD8+ T cells sorted from spleen or lymph node cells, taken before transplant. The receptor set was obtained from a human donor who was the organ donor for an intestinal transplant. Each CDR3 is given with its conserved first and last residue. Fields, in order: clone size, V gene, D gene, J gene, CDR3 DNA, CDR3 protein. D genes are given only for firm matches. Some rows mark clone size as missing; the rest say once, few, many or name a class of expanded clone.

>-|TRBV7-6|TRBD1|TRBJ2-3
TGTGCCAGCAGCCATCCAACTAATCCACAGGGGCGCCGCTTCGTAGATACGCAGTATTTT
CASSHPTNPQGRRFVDTQYF
>-|TRBV19|-|TRBJ2-1
TGTGCCAGTAGTATATCCCTAGGTGGGAATGAGCAGTTCTTC
CASSISLGGNEQFF
>-|TRBV27|TRBD1|TRBJ1-1
TGTGCCAGCCGCCCAATTGGTGGGACAGGCGACGAAGCTTTCTTT
CASRPIGGTGDEAFF
>-|TRBV9|TRBD1|TRBJ2-3
TGTGCCAGCAGCGCAGGGACAGGGGTTGGTTTAGATACGCAGTATTTT
CASSAGTGVGLDTQYF
>-|TRBV4-1|-|TRBJ1-5
TGCGCCAGCAGCCAAGAAGCCCCCTCCCTTCATCAGCCCCAGCATTTT
CASSQEAPSLHQPQHF
>-|TRBV18|-|TRBJ2-1
TGTGCCAGCTCATCTAGTTATATAGAGAATGAGCAGTTCTTC
CASSSSYIENEQFF
>-|TRBV10-3|-|TRBJ1-1
TGTGCCATCAGTGAGGGGGGATCGGACACTGAAGCTTTCTTT
CAISEGGSDTEAFF
>-|TRBV11-3|TRBD1|TRBJ2-7
TGTGCCAGCAGCCCATACGGACAGGGGGCTCAGCAGTACTTC
CASSPYGQGAQQYF
>once|TRBV10-3|-|TRBJ2-7
TGTGCCATCAGTGAGTCAGCTCAACCCTACGAGCAGTACTTC
CAISESAQPYEQYF
>-|TRBV6-1|TRBD2|TRBJ2-2
TGTGCCACCCTAATAGCGGGGGGCACCGGGGAGCTGTTTTTT
CATLIAGGTGELFF
>-|TRBV7-6|TRBD1|TRBJ1-6
TGTGCCAGCAGCTCAAGACAGGGGAATTCACCCCTCCACTTT
CASSSRQGNSPLHF
>-|TRBV6-5|-|TRBJ1-1
TGTGCCAGCAGTGTCTTTGAGTATTCTGAAGCTTTCTTT
CASSVFEYSEAFF
>few|TRBV5-1|TRBD2|TRBJ2-7
TGCGCCAGCAGGGCGGGGGGGAGCTACGAGCAGTACTTC
CASRAGGSYEQYF
>-|TRBV28|TRBD2|TRBJ2-3
TGTGCCAGCAGAGCGGGGCTTCCCGGTACGCAGTATTTT
CASRAGLPGTQYF
>-|TRBV25-1|-|TRBJ1-5
TGTGCCAGCAGTGATCTACAAAATCAGCCCCAGCATTTT
CASSDLQNQPQHF
>few|TRBV28|TRBD1|TRBJ2-2
TGTGCCAGCAGTTTCGGGACAGGTGGAAACACCGGGGAGCTGTTTTTT
CASSFGTGGNTGELFF
>-|TRBV9|-|TRBJ1-4
TGTGCCAGCAGCTTGCAGGGTTCAACTAATGAAAAACTGTTTTTT
CASSLQGSTNEKLFF